Following are 2 T cell receptor beta chains from one sample sequenced in a study of shared clonotypes between healthy human individuals. Naive CD8 cells were CD45RO-negative, positively selected for CCR7, excluding terminally differentiated effector memory CD45RA+ cells. The table came from immunoSEQ multiplex PCR; TCRdb's copy has only in-frame clones and leaves some out. The data show about 2.1 million clones, with roughly 95% seen just once and roughly 1.7% held by the top ten. The source material was naive CD8+ T cells from PBMCs. These receptors originate from a man between 18 and 35 years old in good health. Some clones in this sample may be carry-over from other donors' samples.

V and J are TRBV2 and TRBJ2-1, with TRBD1 as a possible D gene (5 bases). The germline gives CDR1 SNHLY, CDR2 FYNNEI. The CDR3 length is 13 residues. The ends were cut back, 3 bases at V and 9 bases at J, with 12 bases in the middle. As DNA, the CDR3 is TGTGCCAGCAGTGAGATAGGGGCTGGTGAGCAGTTCTTC. This sequence encodes CASSEIGAGEQFF.

The V gene is TRBV27, the J gene TRBJ2-1; TRBD2 agrees at 9 bases. CDR3 length equals 15 residues. Germline V lookup: CDR1 MNHEY, CDR2 SMNVEV (reference sequence). V lost 4 bases, J lost 5 bases, and 6 bases stayed unmatched. The DNA for the CDR3 is TGTGCCAGCAGTTCCCTAGCGGGATTGAACAATGAGCAGTTCTTC. Residues: CASSSLAGLNNEQFF.